The 26 T cell receptor beta chains below were found in one sample sequenced in a study of shared clonotypes between healthy human individuals (dated by TCRdb to 2020 to 2021). Library method: the immunoSEQ multiplex PCR assay. TCRdb obtained this table from immuneACCESS and retained in-frame rearrangements with V and J assigned. These tables miss some clones; where compared with another copy, unresolved V genes account for less than half of the shortfall, and the remainder is unexplained. Recorded for this sample are about 2 million clones; 85% to 95% of them occurred a single time. The ten largest clonotypes hold 1.2% of the sample. For the CD8 naive samples, CD45RO-negative cells were positively selected for CCR7, yielding a CD45RA+CCR7+ population from which TemRA cells were excluded. Input material: naive CD8+ T cells sorted from blood. The cell subset or site label for this specimen denotes: CD45RA+CCR7+. The receptors were sampled from a man aged 18-30 years in good health.

In the case of this clone: One end of the junction does not line up with germline, which may come from a read error. The chain employs TRBV4-1 and TRBJ2-7; D may match TRBD1 or TRBD2 (5 bases each). This CDR3 contains 13 residues. CDR1 is MGHRA, CDR2 YSYEKL, per germline. CDR3 bases: TGCGCCAGCAGCCTCGGCTTGGGGGACCCCTGGCACTTC. It specifies CASSLGLGDPWHF.

The count of this clone is one. The identical CDR3 is also encoded by other nucleotide sequences in the sample. The rearrangement joins TRBV5-6 to TRBJ2-3; 9 bases match TRBD1. The CDR3 contains 15 residues. Germline CDR1 SGHDT, CDR2 YYEEEE. The V segment lost 0 bases and the J segment 1 base; nucleotides outside the gene matches: 0. DNA for the CDR3: TGTGCCAGCAGCTTGGGGACAGGGGGCACAGATACGCAGTATTTT. Translating gives CASSLGTGGTDTQYF.

J is TRBJ1-4 and V is TRBV2; 8 bases line up with TRBD1. This CDR3 comprises 16 residues. V dropped 0 bases and J dropped 5; count of bases not matched to a gene: 5. The germline V gene encodes CDR1 SNHLY and CDR2 FYNNEI. The CDR3 protein is CASSEAGTGRNEKLFF. The CDR3 DNA sequence: TGTGCCAGCAGTGAAGCGGGGACAGGACGGAATGAAAAACTGTTTTTT.

The CDR3 region has the DNA TGTGCCATCGGGACGGACTCCTACGAGCAGTACTTC. Protein sequence: CAIGTDSYEQYF. This chain uses TRBV10-3 with TRBJ2-7, with D perhaps matching TRBD1 or TRBD2 (5 bases each). In germline, CDR1 is ENHRY, CDR2 SYGVKD. Deletions cut 8 bases from V and 0 bases from J, with 8 bases between. The length of the CDR3 is 12 residues.

This clone was observed once. The same CDR3 also results from other DNA sequences found in this sample. This chain uses TRBV7-9 with TRBJ1-1; no clear D gene. Trimming pared 2 bases from V and 0 bases from J, leaving 7 bases between. The CDR3 covers 14 residues. Germline V gene sequence: CDR1 SEHNR, CDR2 FQNEAQ (reference sequence). The CDR3 spells CASSLFGVNTEAFF. CDR3 in DNA: TGTGCCAGCAGCTTATTCGGGGTGAACACTGAAGCTTTCTTT.

As DNA, the CDR3 is TGTGCCAGCAGTTTCAGCGGGGAGGATACGCAGTATTTT. This sequence encodes CASSFSGEDTQYF. The chain links TRBV27 to TRBJ2-3; TRBD2 matches at 7 bases. The germline CDR1 and CDR2 sequences are MNHEY and SMNVEV (reference sequence). Unmatched junction bases numbered 3, after V lost 3 bases and J lost 6 bases. This CDR3 is built from 13 residues.

For this clone: Other nucleotide sequences from this sample produce the same CDR3. The chain uses TRBV6-5 and TRBJ2-1; TRBD2 aligns across 7 bases. The CDR3 has 16 amino acids. From germline, CDR1 is MNHEY and CDR2 SVGAGI. The J segment lost 1 base and the V segment lost 0 bases, leaving 3 bases of the junction unmatched. CDR3 protein: CASSYSSGESYNEQFF. CDR3 nucleotide sequence: TGTGCCAGCAGTTACTCGAGCGGGGAATCCTACAATGAGCAGTTCTTC.

The genes are TRBV13 and TRBJ1-6; no clear D gene. The V end was cut by 0 bases, the J end by 3 bases, with 9 bases between. Germline CDR1 PRHDT, CDR2 FYEKMQ (reference sequence). CDR3 size: 16 residues. The CDR3 region is CASSLGGTVYNSPLHF. Here the CDR3 DNA reads TGTGCCAGCAGCTTAGGTGGCACGGTCTATAATTCACCCCTCCACTTT.

This clone was observed once. This sequence joins TRBV30 and TRBJ2-1, with 8 positions matching TRBD2. V shed 3 bases, J shed 7 bases, and the junction held 11 bases outside the gene matches. CDR3 length: 15 residues. The germline CDR1 and CDR2 sequences are GTSNPN and SVGIG (reference sequence). The CDR3 DNA reads TGTGCCTGGAGCCAAACGGCGGGAGGCACGAATGAGCAGTTCTTC. It is translated as CAWSQTAGGTNEQFF.

V usage is TRBV7-3 and J usage is TRBJ1-1; the D is unclear. Germline V gene sequence: CDR1 SGHTA, CDR2 FQGTGA. V was clipped by 5 bases and J by 2 bases, with 18 bases between them. This CDR3 has 16 amino acids. The CDR3, as DNA: TGTGCCAGCAGCCCCCCCCTTAGTACAGATAACACTGAAGCTTTCTTT. Translating gives CASSPPLSTDNTEAFF.

This chain connects TRBV6-4 to TRBJ2-3, with TRBD2 matching 11 bases. Per germline, CDR1 MRHNA and CDR2 SNTAGT. CDR3 length equals 16 residues. V dropped 0 bases and J dropped 2; count of bases not matched to a gene: 1. This chain's CDR3 is CASSDSGLADTDTQYF. DNA for the CDR3: TGTGCCAGCAGTGACTCGGGACTAGCGGACACAGATACGCAGTATTTT.

In regard to this clone: The identical CDR3 is also encoded by other nucleotide sequences in the sample. The chain recombines TRBV6-5 with TRBJ1-5; 9 bases are a match to TRBD1. The trim removed 2 bases at V and 4 bases at J, leaving 0 bases unmatched. Germline CDR1 MNHEY, CDR2 SVGAGI. CDR3 length: 14 residues. The CDR3 DNA reads as TGTGCCAGCAGTTACGGACAGGGGAATCAGCCCCAGCATTTT. It translates to CASSYGQGNQPQHF.

Regarding this clone: Other DNA sequences in this sample translate to the same CDR3. The chain couples TRBV11-2 to TRBJ1-6; the D gene is possibly TRBD1 (5 bases). This CDR3 has 14 residues. Trimming cost V 1 base and J 7 bases, with 8 bases left between them. Per germline, CDR1 SGHAT and CDR2 FQNNGV. CDR3 bases: TGTGCCAGCAGCTTAGCAGGGCCGAATTCACCCCTCCACTTT. This encodes CASSLAGPNSPLHF.

Remarks on this clone: This sample also contains other DNA sequences that code for the same CDR3. DNA for the CDR3: TGTGCCAGCAGTCCAGGGACTAGCGGATCCTACGAGCAGTACTTC. It yields the protein CASSPGTSGSYEQYF. The chain employs TRBV27 and TRBJ2-7, with TRBD2 identical over 11 bases. The germline gives CDR1 MNHEY, CDR2 SMNVEV (reference sequence). The CDR3 sequence is 15 residues long. The V segment lost 5 bases and the J segment 1 base; nucleotides outside the gene matches: 4.

This clone has a handful of counts. The rearrangement links TRBV5-4 to TRBJ1-6; D might be TRBD1 (5 bases). Germline values: CDR1 SGHNT, CDR2 YYREEE (reference sequence). Trimming shortened V by 1 base and J by 9 bases, and 11 bases separated the two germline ends. The CDR3 spans 14 residues. CDR3 bases: TGTGCCAGCAGCTTGCAGGGTATAGGTTCACCCCTCCACTTT. Amino acids: CASSLQGIGSPLHF. Supplemented by reference TRBV5-4 and TRBJ1-6, the full variable domain reads ETGVTQSPTHLIKTRGQQVTLRCSSQSGHNTVSWYQQALGQGPQFIFQYYREEENGRGNFPPRFSGLQFPNYSSELNVNALELDDSALYLCASSLQGIGSPLHFGNGTRLTVT.

The rearrangement uses TRBV15 and TRBJ2-2; D gene unclear. Germline CDR1 LNHNV, CDR2 YYDKDF (reference sequence). Trimming removed 5 bases from V and 1 base from J, with 8 bases in between. CDR3 length: 14 residues. CDR3 sequence: CATSASGNTGELFF. The CDR3 DNA reads TGTGCCACCAGCGCCTCAGGGAACACCGGGGAGCTGTTTTTT.

This chain connects TRBV11-2 to TRBJ2-5, with unresolved D. Per germline, CDR1 SGHAT and CDR2 FQNNGV. V was pared by 1 base and J by 1 base, with 10 bases between. The length of the CDR3 is 15 residues. CDR3: CASSLGARTQETQYF. The CDR3 DNA sequence: TGTGCCAGCAGCTTAGGCGCAAGAACCCAAGAGACCCAGTACTTC.

CDR3 nucleotide sequence: TGTGCCTGGAGTGTAGCGGGGAGCTTTAATCGGGATTCACCCCTCCACTTT. It codes for CAWSVAGSFNRDSPLHF. This chain links TRBV30 with TRBJ1-6; unclear D gene. Per germline, CDR1 GTSNPN and CDR2 SVGIG (reference sequence). This CDR3 contains 17 residues. Trimming cost V 0 bases and J 8 bases, with 20 bases left between them.

The rearrangement joins TRBV27 to TRBJ2-3; 9 bases align to TRBD2. CDR1 MNHEY and CDR2 SMNVEV come from the germline V gene (reference sequence). The CDR3 totals 18 residues. The trim removed 3 bases at V and 0 bases at J, leaving 10 bases unmatched. CDR3 loop: CASSFLRLAETSTDTQYF. In DNA, the CDR3 is TGTGCCAGCAGTTTCCTCCGACTAGCGGAAACTAGCACAGATACGCAGTATTTT.

The chain has TRBV19 and TRBJ1-2; D possibly corresponds to TRBD1 (6 bases). The V end lost 2 bases, the J end lost 3 bases, and 22 bases lay between the germline ends. The CDR3 covers 18 residues. Germline CDR1 LNHDA, CDR2 SQIVND (reference sequence). The CDR3 bases are TGTGCCAGTAGTATATTTTCGGGTGAGGGGGGCGGAGACTATGGCTACACCTTC. Its translation is CASSIFSGEGGGDYGYTF. The whole variable domain, filled in from reference TRBV19 and TRBJ1-2, reads DGGITQSPKYLFRKEGQNVTLSCEQNLNHDAMYWYRQDPGQGLRLIYYSQIVNDFQKGDIAEGYSVSREKKESFPLTVTSAQKNPTAFYLCASSIFSGEGGGDYGYTFGSGTRLTVV.

The chain carries TRBV5-6 and TRBJ2-7; 7 nucleotides agree with TRBD2. CDR3 size: 14 residues. Germline assignment: CDR1 SGHDT and CDR2 YYEEEE. V shed 2 bases and J 5 bases; nucleotides not matched to a gene: 7. The CDR3 loop is CASSFGGSTNEQYF. Written as DNA, the CDR3 is TGTGCCAGCAGCTTCGGCGGGAGTACCAACGAGCAGTACTTC.

The genes are TRBV10-1 and TRBJ2-1, with TRBD2 matching over 9 bases. The germline CDR1 and CDR2 sequences are WNHNN and SYGVQD (reference sequence). V shed 0 bases, J shed 6 bases, and the junction held 6 bases outside the gene matches. CDR3 size: 16 residues. The chain's CDR3 is CASSESAGGPVNEQFF. The CDR3 nucleotides read TGCGCCAGCAGTGAGTCGGCGGGAGGGCCGGTCAATGAGCAGTTCTTC.

The chain uses TRBV11-3 and TRBJ1-1; no clear D gene. Between the trimmed V and J ends, which lost 3 bases and 4 bases, there was a span of 9 bases. Germline V gene data show CDR1 as SGHNT and CDR2 as YENEEA. The CDR3 sequence is 13 residues long. The chain's CDR3 is CASSLEHGTEAFF. In DNA, the CDR3 is TGTGCCAGCAGCTTGGAGCACGGCACTGAAGCTTTCTTT.

This chain connects TRBV5-4 to TRBJ2-3; 7 bases match TRBD2. Trimming cost V 1 base and J 5 bases; bases outside gene matches: 1. The CDR3 extends over 13 amino acids. CDR1 is SGHNT, CDR2 YYREEE, per germline (reference sequence). The CDR3 region is CASSLWGGDTQYF. The CDR3 DNA sequence: TGTGCCAGCAGCTTGTGGGGGGGAGATACGCAGTATTTT.

Notes on this clone: This same CDR3 is encoded by further DNA sequences in the sample. This rearrangement joins TRBV9 to TRBJ1-5; 7 nucleotides align to TRBD1. CDR3 length: 14 residues. The V gene's germline CDR1 is SGDLS and CDR2 YYNGEE. Unmatched junction bases numbered 4, after V lost 0 bases and J lost 7 bases. The CDR3 sequence is CASSVGTGDQPQHF. The DNA for the CDR3 is TGTGCCAGCAGCGTAGGGACAGGTGACCAGCCCCAGCATTTT.

This clone has only one observation. The chain couples TRBV2 to TRBJ1-1; D call uncertain. Per germline, CDR1 SNHLY and CDR2 FYNNEI. The germline V and J ends were trimmed by 3 bases and 8 bases, with 7 bases remaining between them. This CDR3 is 11 amino acids long. CDR3 loop: CASSDYVEAFF. CDR3 nucleotide sequence: TGTGCCAGCAGTGACTACGTGGAAGCTTTCTTT. The full variable domain, its missing parts supplied by reference TRBV2 and TRBJ1-1, is EPEVTQTPSHQVTQMGQEVILRCVPISNHLYFYWYRQILGQKVEFLVSFYNNEISEKSEIFDDQFSVERPDGSNFTLKIRSTKLEDSAMYFCASSDYVEAFFGQGTRLTVV.